This TCR beta chain was found in a study of T-cell reconstitution after alpha-beta-depleted transplantation in children. The CDR3 has 15 amino acids. V lost 6 bases, J lost 6 bases, and 10 bases stayed unmatched. CDR1 is MNHEY, CDR2 SVGEGT, per germline. Ten or more counts support this clonotype. TCRbeta library preparation incorporated unique molecular identifiers. TCRdb fed the PCR reads into MiXCR, producing one record per CDR3 protein. The sample shows approximately 500,000 distinct CDR3 sequences, roughly a tenth of them seen only once. The receptor's source is a child between 2 and 9 years old with inherited bone marrow failure, due to receive a stem cell transplant. This chain uses TRBV6-2 or TRBV6-3 with TRBJ2-5; the match to TRBD2 covers 10 bases. The sample consisted of PBMCs, taken before TCRalphabeta/CD19-depleted stem cell transplant. The CDR3 protein is CASRPGLAPIKTQYF. The CDR3, as DNA: TGTGCCAGCAGACCGGGACTAGCGCCTATAAAGACCCAGTACTTC.